The clone carrying this T cell receptor beta chain has more than one count but fewer than ten. Its antigen is still unknown. The CDR3 consists of 15 residues. The V and J ends lost 0 bases and 5 bases, in that order; junction bases with no gene match: 5. Per the germline V gene, CDR1 is SGHRS and CDR2 is YFSETQ. The sample belongs to a study of CD8 T cells in ankylosing spondylitis. TCRdb ran MiXCR on the 5' RACE reads and lists one entry per CDR3 protein. The sample records some 240,000 distinct CDR3 sequences, 15% to 20% being singletons. Overall study findings and caveats: A TCR beta motif of about eight highly homologous variants appeared characteristic of ankylosing spondylitis blood.

The rearrangement joins TRBV5-1 to TRBJ2-7; 10 nucleotides match TRBD1. The TCR was taken from a male donor with ankylosing spondylitis or in good health (not recorded which). What was sequenced was blood, either unsorted or a sorted T cell fraction (not recorded which). Here the CDR3 DNA reads TGCGCCAGCAGCTTGGTCGGGACAGGGGCAGACGAGCAGTACTTC. Translating it yields CASSLVGTGADEQYF.